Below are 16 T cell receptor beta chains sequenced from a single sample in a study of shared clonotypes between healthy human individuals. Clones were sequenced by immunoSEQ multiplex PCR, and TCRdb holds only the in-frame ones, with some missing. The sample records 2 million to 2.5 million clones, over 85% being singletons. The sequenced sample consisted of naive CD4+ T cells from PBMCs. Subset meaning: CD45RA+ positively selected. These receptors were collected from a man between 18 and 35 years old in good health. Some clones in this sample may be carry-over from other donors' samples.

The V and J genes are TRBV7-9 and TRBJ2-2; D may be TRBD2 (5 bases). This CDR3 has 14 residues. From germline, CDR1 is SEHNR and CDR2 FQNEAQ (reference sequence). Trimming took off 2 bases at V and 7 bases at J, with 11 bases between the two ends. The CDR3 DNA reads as TGTGCCAGCAGCTTACCAATTCGGGGCGGGGAGCTGTTTTTT. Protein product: CASSLPIRGGELFF. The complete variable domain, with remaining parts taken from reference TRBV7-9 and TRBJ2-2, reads DTGVSQNPRHKITKRGQNVTFRCDPISEHNRLYWYRQTLGQGPEFLTYFQNEAQLEKSRLLSDRFSAERPKGSFSTLEIQRTEQGDSAMYLCASSLPIRGGELFFGEGSRLTVL.

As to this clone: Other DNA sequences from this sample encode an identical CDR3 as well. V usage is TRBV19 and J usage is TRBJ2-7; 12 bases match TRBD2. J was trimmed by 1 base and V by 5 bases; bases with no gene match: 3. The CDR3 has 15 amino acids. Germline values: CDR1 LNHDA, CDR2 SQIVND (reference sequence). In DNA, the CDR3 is TGTGCCAGTAGTCCCGGGACTAGCGGGTCCTACGAGCAGTACTTC. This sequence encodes CASSPGTSGSYEQYF.

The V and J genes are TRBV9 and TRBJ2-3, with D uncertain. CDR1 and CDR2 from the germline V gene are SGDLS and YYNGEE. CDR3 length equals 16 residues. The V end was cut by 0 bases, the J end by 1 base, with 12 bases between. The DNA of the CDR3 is TGTGCCAGCAGCGTAGCTGCCAATACCGGCACAGATACGCAGTATTTT. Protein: CASSVAANTGTDTQYF.

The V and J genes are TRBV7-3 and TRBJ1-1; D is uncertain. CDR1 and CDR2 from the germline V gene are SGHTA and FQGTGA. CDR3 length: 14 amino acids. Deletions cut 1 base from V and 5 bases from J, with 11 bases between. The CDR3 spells CASSLIGAGTEAFF. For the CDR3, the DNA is TGTGCCAGCAGCTTAATAGGAGCCGGGACTGAAGCTTTCTTT.

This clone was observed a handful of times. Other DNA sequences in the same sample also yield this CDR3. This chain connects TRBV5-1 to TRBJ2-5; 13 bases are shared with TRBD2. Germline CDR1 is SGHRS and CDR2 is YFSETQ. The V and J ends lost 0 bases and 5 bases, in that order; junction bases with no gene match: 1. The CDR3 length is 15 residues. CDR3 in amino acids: CASSLGLAGGETQYF. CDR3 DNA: TGCGCCAGCAGCTTGGGACTAGCGGGAGGCGAGACCCAGTACTTC.

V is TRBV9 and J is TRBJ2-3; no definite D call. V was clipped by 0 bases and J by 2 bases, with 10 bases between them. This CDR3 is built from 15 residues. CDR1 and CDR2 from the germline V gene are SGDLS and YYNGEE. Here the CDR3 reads CASSVGGRITDTQYF. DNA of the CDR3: TGTGCCAGCAGCGTAGGAGGACGGATCACAGATACGCAGTATTTT.

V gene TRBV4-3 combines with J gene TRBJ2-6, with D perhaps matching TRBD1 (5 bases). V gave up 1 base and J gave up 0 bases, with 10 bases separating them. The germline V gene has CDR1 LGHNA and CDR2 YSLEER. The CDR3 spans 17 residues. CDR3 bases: TGCGCCAGCAGCCAAGGTCAGGGCCCCTCTGGGGCCAACGTCCTGACTTTC. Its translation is CASSQGQGPSGANVLTF.

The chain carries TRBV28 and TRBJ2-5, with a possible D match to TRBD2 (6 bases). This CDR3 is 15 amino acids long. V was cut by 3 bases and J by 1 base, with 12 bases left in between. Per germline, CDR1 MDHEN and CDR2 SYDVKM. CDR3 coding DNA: TGTGCCAGCAGTTTCCTTCTAGCGTTCCAAGAGACCCAGTACTTC. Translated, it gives CASSFLLAFQETQYF.

The CDR3 nucleotides are TGTGCCAGCTCACCGGATCAAGCAGGGGCCAACTCTGGAAACACCATATATTTT. Its translation is CASSPDQAGANSGNTIYF. The chain is built from TRBV18 and TRBJ1-3, with D perhaps TRBD1 (6 bases). Trimming left V 3 bases short and J 0 bases short, with 18 bases between. Germline V gene sequence: CDR1 KGHSH, CDR2 LQKENI. The CDR3 runs to 18 residues. Complete variable domain (other parts from reference TRBV18 and TRBJ1-3): NAGVMQNPRHLVRRRGQEARLRCSPMKGHSHVYWYRQLPEEGLKFMVYLQKENIIDESGMPKERFSAEFPKEGPSILRIQQVVRGDSAAYFCASSPDQAGANSGNTIYFGEGSWLTVV.

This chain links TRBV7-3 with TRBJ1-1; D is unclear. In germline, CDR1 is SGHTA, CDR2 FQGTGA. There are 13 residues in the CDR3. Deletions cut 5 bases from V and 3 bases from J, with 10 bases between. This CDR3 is CASSPPLDTEAFF. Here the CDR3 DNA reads TGTGCCAGCAGCCCCCCGCTCGACACTGAAGCTTTCTTT.

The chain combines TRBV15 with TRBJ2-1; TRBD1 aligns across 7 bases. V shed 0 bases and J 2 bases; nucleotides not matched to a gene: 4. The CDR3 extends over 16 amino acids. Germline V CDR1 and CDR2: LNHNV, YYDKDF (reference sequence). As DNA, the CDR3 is TGTGCCACCAGCAGAGATAGAACAGGGGCCTACAATGAGCAGTTCTTC. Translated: CATSRDRTGAYNEQFF.

The CDR3 loop is CASSLEGMRYTF. The CDR3 DNA sequence: TGTGCCAGCAGCTTAGAGGGGATGAGGTACACCTTC. The rearrangement joins TRBV7-9 to TRBJ1-2, with a weak D call TRBD1 (5 bases). Germline CDR1 reads SEHNR; CDR2 reads FQNEAQ (reference sequence). V was cut by 1 base and J by 11 bases, with 11 bases left in between. There are 12 residues in the CDR3.

The CDR3 sequence is CASSLGSRNTQYF. CDR3 nucleotide sequence: TGTGCCAGCAGCTTAGGGTCCAGGAATACGCAGTATTTT. The chain carries TRBV11-2 and TRBJ2-3; no definite D call. CDR1 SGHAT and CDR2 FQNNGV come from the germline V gene. The CDR3 is made up of 13 amino acids. Deletions cut 1 base from V and 7 bases from J, with 9 bases between.

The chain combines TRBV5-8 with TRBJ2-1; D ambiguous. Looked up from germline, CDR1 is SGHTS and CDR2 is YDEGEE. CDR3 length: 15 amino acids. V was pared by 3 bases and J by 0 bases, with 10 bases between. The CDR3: CASSSDGRSYNEQFF. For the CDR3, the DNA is TGTGCCAGCAGCTCGGACGGACGCTCCTACAATGAGCAGTTCTTC.

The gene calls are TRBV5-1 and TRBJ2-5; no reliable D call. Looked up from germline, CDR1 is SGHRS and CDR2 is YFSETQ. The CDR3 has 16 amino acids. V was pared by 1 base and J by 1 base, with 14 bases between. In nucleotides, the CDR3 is TGCGCCAGCAGCTTGAACCCGCCGGAATCCCAAGAGACCCAGTACTTC. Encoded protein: CASSLNPPESQETQYF. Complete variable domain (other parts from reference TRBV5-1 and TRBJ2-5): KAGVTQTPRYLIKTRGQQVTLSCSPISGHRSVSWYQQTPGQGLQFLFEYFSETQRNKGNFPGRFSGRQFSNSRSEMNVSTLELGDSALYLCASSLNPPESQETQYFGPGTRLLVL.

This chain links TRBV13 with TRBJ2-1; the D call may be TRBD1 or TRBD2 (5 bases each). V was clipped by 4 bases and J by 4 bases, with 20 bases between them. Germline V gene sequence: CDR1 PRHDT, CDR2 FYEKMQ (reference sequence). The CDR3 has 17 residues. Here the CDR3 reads CASSSVDPTEGYNEQFF. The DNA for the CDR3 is TGTGCCAGCAGCTCAGTCGACCCAACCGAGGGGTACAATGAGCAGTTCTTC.